This T cell receptor beta chain is drawn from a study of cytomegalovirus exposure and HLA in healthy donors. General study results and limits: Upon later analysis, HLA-associated TCR beta chains proved more clonally expanded than other, equally common chains.

PCR involved 60 Vbeta and 13 Jbeta primers. The repertoire was sequenced with immunoSEQ multiplex PCR; TCRdb's copy has only in-frame clones and lacks some. This repertoire shows around 160,000 clones, approximately 71% found once; its top ten account for about 1.3%. As to this clone: The antigen is unknown.

CDR1 is MDHEN and CDR2 is SYDVKM in the germline V gene. The V and J ends lost 3 bases and 1 base respectively, with 16 bases between them. There are 16 residues in the CDR3. The receptor's source is a man aged 50 to 59 in good health and CMV-seronegative. The sequenced material came from PBMCs. V is TRBV28 and J is TRBJ2-7, with D unresolved. The CDR3 DNA is TGTGCCAGCAGTTTTTTCCGCGGAACCAAGTCCTACGAGCAGTACTTC. This codes for CASSFFRGTKSYEQYF.